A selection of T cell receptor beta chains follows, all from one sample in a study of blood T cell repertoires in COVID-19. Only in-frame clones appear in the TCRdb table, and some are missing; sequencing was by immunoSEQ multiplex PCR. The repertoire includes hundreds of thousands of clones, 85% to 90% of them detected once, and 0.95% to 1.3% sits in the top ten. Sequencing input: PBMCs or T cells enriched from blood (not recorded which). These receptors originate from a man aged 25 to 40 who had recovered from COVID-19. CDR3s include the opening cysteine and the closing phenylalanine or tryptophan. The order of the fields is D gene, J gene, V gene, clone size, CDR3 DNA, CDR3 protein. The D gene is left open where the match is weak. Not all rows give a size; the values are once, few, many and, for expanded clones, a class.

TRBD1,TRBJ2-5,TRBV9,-,TGTGCCAGCAGCGTATACGGACAGGGGGAGACCCAGTACTTC,CASSVYGQGETQYF
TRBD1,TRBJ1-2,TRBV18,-,TGTGCCAGCTCACGAAGTACAGGGGGGTATGGCTACACCTTC,CASSRSTGGYGYTF
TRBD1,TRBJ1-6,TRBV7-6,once,TGTGCCAGCAGCTCTGGACAGGGGGCAAATTCACCCCTCCACTTT,CASSSGQGANSPLHF
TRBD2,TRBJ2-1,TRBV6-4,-,TGTGCCAGCAGTGACTTCCCTAGCGGCTCCTACAATGAGCAGTTCTTC,CASSDFPSGSYNEQFF
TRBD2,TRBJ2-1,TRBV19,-,TGTGCCAGTAGTCCGACCGAGACTAGCGTTTGGCATGAGCAGTTCTTC,CASSPTETSVWHEQFF
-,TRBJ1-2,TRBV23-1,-,TGCGCCAGCAGTCAATACAGGACCTGTTGGTACACCTTC,CASSQYRTCWYTF
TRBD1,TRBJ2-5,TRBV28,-,TGTGCCAGCAGTTTATGGAACATCCGACAGGGGACAAAGACCCAGTACTTC,CASSLWNIRQGTKTQYF
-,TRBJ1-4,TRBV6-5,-,TGTGCCAGCATAGCGATGAGTCCCAATGAAAAACTGTTTTTT,CASIAMSPNEKLFF
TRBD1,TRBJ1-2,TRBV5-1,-,TGCGCCAGCAGCTCTCAGACAGGGGGCGCACCATTCTATGGCTACACCTTC,CASSSQTGGAPFYGYTF
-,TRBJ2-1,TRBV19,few,TGTGCCAGTAGTATAATTCTTGCGAGCGGCAATGAGCAGTTCTTC,CASSIILASGNEQFF
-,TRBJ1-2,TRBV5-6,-,TGTGCCAGCAGCTTGGATACAGGGTATGGCTACACCTTC,CASSLDTGYGYTF
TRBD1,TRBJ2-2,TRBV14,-,TGTGCCAGCAGCCAAGCGAGCAGGGGGCGTCGGACCGGGGAGCTGTTTTTT,CASSQASRGRRTGELFF
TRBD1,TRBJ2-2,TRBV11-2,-,TGTGCCAGCAGCTTAAGACAGGGAACGTCGACCGGGGAGCTGTTTTTT,CASSLRQGTSTGELFF
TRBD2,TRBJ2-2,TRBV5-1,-,TGCGCCAGCTCCAGGACTAGCGGGAGCGTCGGGGAGCTGTTTTTT,CASSRTSGSVGELFF
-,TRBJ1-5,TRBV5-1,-,TGCGCCAGCAGCCCGTCAGGGGTTCAGCCCCAGCATTTT,CASSPSGVQPQHF
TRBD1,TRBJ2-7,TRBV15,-,TGTGCCACCAGCCGGGACAGGGCCGTTGGCGAGCAGTACTTC,CATSRDRAVGEQYF
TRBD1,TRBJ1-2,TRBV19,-,TGTGCCAGTAGTAAGGACAGGGCAAATGGCTACACCTTC,CASSKDRANGYTF
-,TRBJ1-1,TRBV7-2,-,TGTGCCAGCAGCTTAGGCCAGATTTTTAACACTGAAGCTTTCTTT,CASSLGQIFNTEAFF
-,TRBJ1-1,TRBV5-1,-,TGCGCCAGCAGCTTACAGGGACAAATGAACACTGAAGCTTTCTTT,CASSLQGQMNTEAFF
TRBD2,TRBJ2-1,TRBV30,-,TGTGCCTGGGATGGAGGAGGGACTAGCGGGGCATACAATGAGCAGTTCTTC,CAWDGGGTSGAYNEQFF
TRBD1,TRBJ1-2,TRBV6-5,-,TGTGCCAGCAGTTATAACTTGGACAGGGGTTATGGCTACACCTTC,CASSYNLDRGYGYTF
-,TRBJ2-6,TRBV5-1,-,TGCGCCAGCAGCTTGGGCTTAGGTGAGGTTATCAACGTCCTGACTTTC,CASSLGLGEVINVLTF
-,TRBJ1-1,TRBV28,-,TGTGCCAGCAGACCCCTCGCCTCGGAACAGGCGAATACTGAAGCTTTCTTT,CASRPLASEQANTEAFF
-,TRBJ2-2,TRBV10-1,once,TGCGCCAGCAGCAGGGTTCCGTCCACCGGGGAGCTGTTTTTT,CASSRVPSTGELFF
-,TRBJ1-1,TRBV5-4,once,TGTGCCAGCAGCTTGGGGGCTGGCCAGGCCACTGAAGCTTTCTTT,CASSLGAGQATEAFF
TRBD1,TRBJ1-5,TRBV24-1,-,TGTGCCACCTCGGGACAGGGCCTCTTTCAGCCCCAGCATTTT,CATSGQGLFQPQHF